This T cell receptor (beta chain) was identified in a study of blood T cell repertoires in COVID-19. Method: immunoSEQ multiplex PCR; TCRdb's copy keeps in-frame clones and lacks some. Seen here are some 350,000 clones, around 83% observed once, and the top ten hold about 2.7%. With 4 bases clipped from V and 0 bases from J, the junction kept 11 bases outside the gene matches. CDR3 length: 17 amino acids. Germline assignment: CDR1 SGHKS and CDR2 YYEKEE (reference sequence). Sample: peripheral blood. This receptor was taken from a man aged 25-45 years with active or convalescent COVID-19. The chain links TRBV5-5 to TRBJ1-2, with 8 bases identical to TRBD1. The DNA for the CDR3 is TGTGCCAGCAGCCCTCGAAGTATGGGACAGGCTAACTATGGCTACACCTTC. Residues: CASSPRSMGQANYGYTF.